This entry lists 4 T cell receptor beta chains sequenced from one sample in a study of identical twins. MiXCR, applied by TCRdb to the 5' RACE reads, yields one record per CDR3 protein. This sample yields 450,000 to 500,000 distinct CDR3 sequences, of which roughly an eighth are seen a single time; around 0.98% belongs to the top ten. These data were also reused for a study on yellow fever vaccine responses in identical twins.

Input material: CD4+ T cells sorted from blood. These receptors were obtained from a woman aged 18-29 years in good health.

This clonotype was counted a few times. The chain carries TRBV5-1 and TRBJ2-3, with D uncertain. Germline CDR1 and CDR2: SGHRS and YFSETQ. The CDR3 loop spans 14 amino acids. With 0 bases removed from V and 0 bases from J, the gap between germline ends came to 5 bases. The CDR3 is CASSLARSTDTQYF. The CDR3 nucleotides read TGCGCCAGCAGCTTGGCCCGTAGCACAGATACGCAGTATTTT. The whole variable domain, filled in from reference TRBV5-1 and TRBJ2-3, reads KAGVTQTPRYLIKTRGQQVTLSCSPISGHRSVSWYQQTPGQGLQFLFEYFSETQRNKGNFPGRFSGRQFSNSRSEMNVSTLELGDSALYLCASSLARSTDTQYFGPGTRLTVL.

The CDR3, as DNA: TGTGCCAGCAGTACCGGGGTACCTAATGAAAAACTGTTTTTT. It is translated as CASSTGVPNEKLFF. The V and J genes are TRBV12-3 or TRBV12-4 and TRBJ1-4; no reliable D call. Trimming took off 5 bases at V and 3 bases at J, with 10 bases between the two ends. This CDR3 contains 14 residues.

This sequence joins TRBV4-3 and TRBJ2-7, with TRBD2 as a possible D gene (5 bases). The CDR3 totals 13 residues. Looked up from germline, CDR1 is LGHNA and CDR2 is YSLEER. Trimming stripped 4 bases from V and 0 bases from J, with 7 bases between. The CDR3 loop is CASSRGHSYEQYF. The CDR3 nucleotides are TGCGCCAGCAGCCGCGGGCACTCCTACGAGCAGTACTTC.

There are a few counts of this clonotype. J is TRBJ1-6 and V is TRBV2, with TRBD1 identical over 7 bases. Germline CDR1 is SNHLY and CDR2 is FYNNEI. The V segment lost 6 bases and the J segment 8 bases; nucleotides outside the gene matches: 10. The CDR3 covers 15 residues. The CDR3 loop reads CASSIQGSVDSPLHF. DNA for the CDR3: TGTGCCAGCAGCATACAGGGGTCGGTCGATTCACCCCTCCACTTT.